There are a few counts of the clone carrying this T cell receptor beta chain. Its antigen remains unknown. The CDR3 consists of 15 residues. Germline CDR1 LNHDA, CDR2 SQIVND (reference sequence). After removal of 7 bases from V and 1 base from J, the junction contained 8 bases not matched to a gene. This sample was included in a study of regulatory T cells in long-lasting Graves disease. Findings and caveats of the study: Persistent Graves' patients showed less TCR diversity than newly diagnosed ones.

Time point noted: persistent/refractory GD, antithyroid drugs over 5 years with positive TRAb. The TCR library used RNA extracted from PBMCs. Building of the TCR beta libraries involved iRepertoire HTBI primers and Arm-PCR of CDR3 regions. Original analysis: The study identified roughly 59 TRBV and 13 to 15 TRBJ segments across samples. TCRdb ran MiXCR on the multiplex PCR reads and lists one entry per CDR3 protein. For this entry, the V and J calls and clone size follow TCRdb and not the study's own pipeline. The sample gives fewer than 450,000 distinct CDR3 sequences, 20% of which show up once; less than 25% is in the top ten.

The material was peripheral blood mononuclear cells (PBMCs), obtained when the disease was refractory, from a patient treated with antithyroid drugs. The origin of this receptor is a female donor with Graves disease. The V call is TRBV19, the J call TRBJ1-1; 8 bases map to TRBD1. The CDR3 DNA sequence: TGTGCCAGTACTCCAGGGGGCGCCGGGAACACTGAAGCTTTCTTT. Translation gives CASTPGGAGNTEAFF.